This entry is about one T cell receptor beta chain. Its antigen remains unidentified. This sample is part of a study of cytomegalovirus exposure and HLA in healthy donors. Study-wide results and limits: Presence/absence analyses supposed approximately even sequencing depth among donors. Later analysis identified several of the most significant clusters that appeared linked to common viral pathogens. Reports showed the classifier diagnosing cytomegalovirus status with high specificity and sensitivity.

Trimming took 5 bases from V and 4 from J, leaving 26 bases between them. CDR3 length: 18 residues. Germline lookup yields CDR1 MGHDK and CDR2 SYGVNS. Use of 60 Vbeta and 13 Jbeta primers characterized the PCR. Produced via immunoSEQ multiplex PCR; TCRdb's table is partial and in-frame only. The table records 100,000 to 150,000 clones, approximately 85% of them present only once. The sequenced sample consisted of PBMCs. The sequence was obtained from a boy aged 5-17 years in good health and CMV-seronegative. The V gene is TRBV25-1, the J gene TRBJ2-5, with D possibly being TRBD1 (7 bases). DNA of the CDR3: TGTGCCAGCAGTAGCCCGTCTGGAGGGGGCTACGGTAGAGAGACCCAGTACTTC. Amino acids: CASSSPSGGGYGRETQYF.